These 21 T cell receptor beta chains originate from one sample sequenced in a study of blood T cells in healthy people across ages. Alongside a J-beta primer mix, a sample-barcoded 5' primer served in a second PCR lasting about 6 to 12 cycles. TCRdb re-called the 5' RACE reads through MiXCR, storing one row per CDR3 protein. The table includes some 1 million distinct CDR3 sequences, 45% detected once. Sequencing was performed on blood. Receptors were obtained from a woman aged 55 to 70 in good health.

V gene TRBV6-5 combines with J gene TRBJ1-2; 8 bases fit TRBD1. The CDR3 extends over 15 amino acids. Unmatched junction bases numbered 12, after V lost 6 bases and J lost 6 bases. Germline CDR1 MNHEY, CDR2 SVGAGI. DNA of the CDR3: TGTGCCAGCAGCCCAACCGGGACAGGCTTCGATGGCTACACCTTC. It encodes CASSPTGTGFDGYTF.

CDR3 sequence: CSARSAGQGGEKLFF. The CDR3 bases are TGCAGTGCTAGAAGTGCGGGACAGGGTGGGGAAAAACTGTTTTTT. The J gene is TRBJ1-4, the V gene TRBV20-1; 9 nucleotides match TRBD1. Looked up from germline, CDR1 is DFQATT and CDR2 is SNEGSKA (reference sequence). The V gene end was trimmed by 2 bases and the J gene end by 8 bases; junction bases not matched to a gene: 9. The CDR3 is 15 residues long.

This clonotype was seen only a few times. This chain joins TRBV28 and TRBJ2-7, with 13 positions matching TRBD2. CDR1 is MDHEN, CDR2 SYDVKM, per germline. This CDR3 has 19 residues. The V segment lost 2 bases and the J segment 2 bases; nucleotides outside the gene matches: 12. The CDR3 is CASSLPRTSGRDVPYEQYF. CDR3 in DNA: TGTGCCAGCAGTTTACCCAGGACTAGCGGGAGAGATGTACCCTACGAGCAGTACTTC.

The chain joins TRBV28 to TRBJ2-4; D unresolved. The J call is in doubt because the DNA end fits TRBJ2-7 better. CDR3 length: 13 amino acids. Germline assignment: CDR1 MDHEN and CDR2 SYDVKM. The CDR3 sequence is CASRPSLAYEQYF. The DNA of the CDR3 is TGTGCCAGCAGGCCAAGCTTAGCCTACGAGCAGTACTTC.

This clonotype appeared a few times. The rearrangement joins TRBV27 to TRBJ2-1; 7 nucleotides agree with TRBD2. This CDR3 has 14 residues. The trim removed 0 bases at V and 15 bases at J, leaving 11 bases unmatched. Looked up from germline, CDR1 is MNHEY and CDR2 is SMNVEV (reference sequence). The CDR3 sequence: CASSLSRTRSHPFF. In DNA, the CDR3 is TGTGCCAGCAGTTTATCCCGGACTAGATCACATCCGTTCTTC.

This clonotype has at least ten counts. The chain couples TRBV29-1 to TRBJ2-5, with unresolved D. The J call may be in error: the DNA end matches TRBJ2-7 better. The CDR3 length is 11 residues. Germline assignment: CDR1 SQVTM and CDR2 ANQGSEA. This CDR3 reads CSVIEVSEQYF. In DNA form, the CDR3 reads TGCAGCGTTATAGAGGTCAGCGAGCAGTACTTC.

The genes are TRBV3-1 and TRBJ1-2; D gene ambiguous. V lost 0 bases and J 7 bases, leaving 9 bases between the germline ends. Germline CDR1 is LGHDT and CDR2 is YNNKEL (reference sequence). The CDR3 contains 13 residues. In DNA, the CDR3 is TGTGCCAGCAGCCAAGACCCGGGGAGTGGCTACACCTTC. This translates into CASSQDPGSGYTF.

V usage is TRBV10-3 and J usage is TRBJ1-2; tentative D call: TRBD1 (6 bases). Looked up from germline, CDR1 is ENHRY and CDR2 is SYGVKD. V shed 0 bases and J shed 3 bases, with 11 bases lying between them. The CDR3 extends over 15 amino acids. CDR3 residues: CAISESPGGYYGYTF. CDR3 in DNA: TGTGCCATCAGTGAGTCGCCTGGGGGCTACTATGGCTACACCTTC.

Only a few counts were recorded for this clonotype. This chain connects TRBV5-1 to TRBJ2-3; tentative D call: TRBD2 (6 bases). This CDR3 has 18 residues. V shed 0 bases and J shed 1 base, with 18 bases lying between them. The V gene's germline CDR1 is SGHRS and CDR2 YFSETQ. In DNA form, the CDR3 reads TGCGCCAGCAGCTTGGGTATGGGAGGCGCCCCCCGCACAGATACGCAGTATTTT. The encoded protein is CASSLGMGGAPRTDTQYF.

This clonotype was seen once. The chain carries TRBV3-1 and TRBJ1-4; D uncertain. In germline, CDR1 is LGHDT, CDR2 YNNKEL (reference sequence). The CDR3 sequence is 15 residues long. V was clipped by 1 base and J by 4 bases, with 10 bases between them. DNA for the CDR3: TGTGCCAGCAGCCAAGGAGAAGGGATTAATGAAAAACTGTTTTTT. Translation gives CASSQGEGINEKLFF.

The CDR3 DNA reads TGCAGCGTCCGACTAGCCAGACGACACAATGAGCAGTTCTTC. It codes for CSVRLARRHNEQFF. The chain carries TRBV29-1 and TRBJ2-1; 7 nucleotides agree with TRBD2. Germline-derived CDR1 and CDR2 are SQVTM and ANQGSEA. This CDR3 has 14 residues. V trimming: 6 bases; J trimming: 5 bases; junction bases outside the gene matches: 10.

This clonotype was picked up a small number of times. The V gene is TRBV20-1, the J gene TRBJ2-1, with 9 bases aligning to TRBD2. The germline CDR1 and CDR2 sequences are DFQATT and SNEGSKA (reference sequence). CDR3 length: 16 residues. The V segment lost 1 base and the J segment 9 bases; nucleotides outside the gene matches: 13. CDR3 loop: CSARGGVGLASSEQFF. DNA for the CDR3: TGCAGTGCTAGAGGCGGGGTGGGACTAGCATCGAGTGAGCAGTTCTTC.

The chain has TRBV20-1 and TRBJ2-7; D is tentatively TRBD1 or TRBD2 (5 bases each). The DNA end is a closer match to TRBJ2-5, so the J assignment may be wrong. The CDR3 is 14 amino acids. Germline V gene lookup returns CDR1 DFQATT and CDR2 SNEGSKA (reference sequence). CDR3 sequence reads: CSASVGTQTRTQYF. The CDR3 DNA reads TGCAGTGCTAGTGTCGGGACGCAAACGCGGACCCAGTACTTC.

This clonotype was detected ten times or more. The J gene is TRBJ1-4, the V gene TRBV12-3 or TRBV12-4; TRBD1 is a possible D gene (6 bases). V was cut by 6 bases and J by 2 bases, with 13 bases left in between. There are 15 residues in the CDR3. The CDR3 bases are TGTGCCAGCAGAGGGGGGCCGGCGACTAATGAAAAACTGTTTTTT. It specifies CASRGGPATNEKLFF.

This clonotype was counted between two and nine times. The chain couples TRBV4-1 to TRBJ2-5; tentatively, D is TRBD1 (6 bases). Germline CDR1 MGHRA, CDR2 YSYEKL. The CDR3 extends over 16 amino acids. Deletions cut 1 base from V and 4 bases from J, with 16 bases between. CDR3 coding DNA: TGCGCCAGCAGCCAAGTGCTCGCAGGGGCGGGAGAGACCCAGTACTTC. Residues: CASSQVLAGAGETQYF.

The chain uses TRBV7-6 and TRBJ1-6, with TRBD1 as a possible D gene (6 bases). Germline loops: CDR1 SGHVS, CDR2 FNYEAQ. With 5 bases removed from V and 9 bases from J, the gap between germline ends came to 17 bases. The CDR3 consists of 15 residues. The CDR3 bases are TGTGCCAGCAGCCAAGGACGGGGAGGGGGTTCACCCCTCCACTTT. Translating gives CASSQGRGGGSPLHF.

The chain joins TRBV29-1 to TRBJ2-4; D possibly corresponds to TRBD1 (7 bases). The tail of the sequence fits TRBJ2-7 better, so the J call may be wrong. Germline CDR1 SQVTM, CDR2 ANQGSEA. The CDR3 loop spans 12 amino acids. CDR3 nucleotides: TGCAGCGCCGGAGGAGGGGGCCACGAGCAGTACTTC. Protein product: CSAGGGGHEQYF.

This chain joins TRBV7-9 and TRBJ2-5, with 7 nucleotides matching TRBD1. The end of the DNA fits TRBJ2-7 better, so the J call may be wrong. CDR3 length: 16 residues. In germline, CDR1 is SEHNR, CDR2 FQNEAQ (reference sequence). Here the CDR3 DNA reads TGTGCCAGCAGCTCCGGACCGACGGGACAGACGTACGAGCAGTACTTC. Translated: CASSSGPTGQTYEQYF.

In this sample, this clonotype turned up a few times. The chain recombines TRBV29-1 with TRBJ1-1; a weak D match, TRBD1 (5 bases). The V and J ends lost 3 bases and 11 bases respectively, with 13 bases between them. The V gene's germline CDR1 is SQVTM and CDR2 ANQGSEA. This CDR3 is 11 amino acids long. This CDR3 reads CSVDRGTWAFF. The CDR3 DNA follows: TGCAGCGTTGATAGAGGGACTTGGGCTTTCTTT.

The gene calls are TRBV25-1 and TRBJ2-6; possibly TRBD2 for D (6 bases). The CDR3 loop spans 16 amino acids. Germline CDR1 MGHDK, CDR2 SYGVNS. Between the trimmed V and J ends, which lost 1 base and 1 base, there was a span of 8 bases. In DNA, the CDR3 is TGTGCCAGCAGTGAATGGGGGGTATCTGGGGCCAACGTCCTGACTTTC. Translated: CASSEWGVSGANVLTF.

V and J are TRBV5-1 and TRBJ1-2, with unresolved D. Looked up from germline, CDR1 is SGHRS and CDR2 is YFSETQ. V gave up 10 bases and J gave up 0 bases, with 16 bases separating them. The CDR3 has 14 amino acids. The chain's CDR3 is CAGRVSEANYGYTF. The CDR3 coding sequence is TGCGCCGGCCGAGTTTCGGAGGCTAACTATGGCTACACCTTC. Full variable domain (rest looked up from reference TRBV5-1 and TRBJ1-2): KAGVTQTPRYLIKTRGQQVTLSCSPISGHRSVSWYQQTPGQGLQFLFEYFSETQRNKGNFPGRFSGRQFSNSRSEMNVSTLELGDSALYLCAGRVSEANYGYTFGSGTRLTVV.